Sequencing of this TCR beta chain was carried out in a study of cytotoxic CD8 clonotypes in ibrutinib-treated CLL. Trimming at V came to 7 bases and at J to 8 bases, leaving 7 bases not matched to a gene. The germline CDR1 and CDR2 sequences are MNHNS and SASEGT. The CDR3 totals 13 residues. Clones were read by immunoSEQ multiplex PCR, and TCRdb kept only the in-frame ones, dropping some. The sample consists of around 310,000 clones, around four fifths of them appearing once. The chain couples TRBV6-1 to TRBJ2-4, with 8 bases lining up with TRBD2. This clonotype originated in a human donor with chronic lymphocytic leukemia. Here the sequenced sample was PBMCs, taken before ibrutinib treatment. CDR3 nucleotides: TGTGCCAGCACCCCGGGAGGGTTTTACATTCAGTACTTC. Translating gives CASTPGGFYIQYF.